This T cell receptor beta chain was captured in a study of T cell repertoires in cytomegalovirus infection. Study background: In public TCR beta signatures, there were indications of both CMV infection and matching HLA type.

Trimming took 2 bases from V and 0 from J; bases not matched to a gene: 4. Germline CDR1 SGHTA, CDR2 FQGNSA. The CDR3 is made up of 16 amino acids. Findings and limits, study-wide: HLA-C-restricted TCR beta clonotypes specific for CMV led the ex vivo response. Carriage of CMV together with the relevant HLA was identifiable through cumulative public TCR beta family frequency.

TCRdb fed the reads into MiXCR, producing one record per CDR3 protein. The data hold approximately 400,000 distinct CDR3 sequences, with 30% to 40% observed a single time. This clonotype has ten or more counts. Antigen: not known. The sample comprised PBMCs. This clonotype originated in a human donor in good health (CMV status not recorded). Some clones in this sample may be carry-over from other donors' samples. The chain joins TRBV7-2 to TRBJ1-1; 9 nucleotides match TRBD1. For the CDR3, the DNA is TGTGCCAGCAGCTTACGGGGACAGGGTCTGAACACTGAAGCTTTCTTT. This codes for CASSLRGQGLNTEAFF.